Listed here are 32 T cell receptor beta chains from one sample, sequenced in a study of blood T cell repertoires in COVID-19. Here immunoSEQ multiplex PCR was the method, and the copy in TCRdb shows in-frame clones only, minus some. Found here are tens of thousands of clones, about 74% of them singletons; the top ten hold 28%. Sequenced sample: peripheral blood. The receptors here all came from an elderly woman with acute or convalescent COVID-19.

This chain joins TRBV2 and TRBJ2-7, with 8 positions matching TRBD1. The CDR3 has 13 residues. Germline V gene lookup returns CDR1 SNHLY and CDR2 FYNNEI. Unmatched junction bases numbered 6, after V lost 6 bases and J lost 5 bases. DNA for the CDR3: TGTGCCAGCAGGAGGGACAGGTTAGACGAGCAGTACTTC. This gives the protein CASRRDRLDEQYF. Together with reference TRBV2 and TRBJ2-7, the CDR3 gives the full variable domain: EPEVTQTPSHQVTQMGQEVILRCVPISNHLYFYWYRQILGQKVEFLVSFYNNEISEKSEIFDDQFSVERPDGSNFTLKIRSTKLEDSAMYFCASRRDRLDEQYFGPGTRLTVT.

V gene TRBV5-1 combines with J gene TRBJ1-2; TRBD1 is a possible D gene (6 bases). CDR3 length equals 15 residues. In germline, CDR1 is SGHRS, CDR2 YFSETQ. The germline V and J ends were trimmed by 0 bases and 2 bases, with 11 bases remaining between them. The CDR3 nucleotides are TGCGCCAGCAGCTTGGAGACAGGACCGAACTATGGCTACACCTTC. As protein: CASSLETGPNYGYTF.

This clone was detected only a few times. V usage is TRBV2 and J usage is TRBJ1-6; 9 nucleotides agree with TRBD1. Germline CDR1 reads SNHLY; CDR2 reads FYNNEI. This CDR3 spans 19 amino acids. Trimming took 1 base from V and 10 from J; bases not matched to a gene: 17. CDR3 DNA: TGTGCCAGCAGTGAAGAAAAAGGGACAGGGTTTTACCGACGGTCACCCCTCCACTTT. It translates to CASSEEKGTGFYRRSPLHF. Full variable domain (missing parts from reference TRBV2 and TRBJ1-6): EPEVTQTPSHQVTQMGQEVILRCVPISNHLYFYWYRQILGQKVEFLVSFYNNEISEKSEIFDDQFSVERPDGSNFTLKIRSTKLEDSAMYFCASSEEKGTGFYRRSPLHFGNGTRLTVT.

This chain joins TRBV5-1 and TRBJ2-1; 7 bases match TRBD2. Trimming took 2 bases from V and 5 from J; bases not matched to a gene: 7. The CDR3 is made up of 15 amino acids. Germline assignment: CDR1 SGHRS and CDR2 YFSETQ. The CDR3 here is CASSFQAGFHNEQFF. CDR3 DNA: TGCGCCAGCAGCTTTCAAGCGGGATTTCACAATGAGCAGTTCTTC.

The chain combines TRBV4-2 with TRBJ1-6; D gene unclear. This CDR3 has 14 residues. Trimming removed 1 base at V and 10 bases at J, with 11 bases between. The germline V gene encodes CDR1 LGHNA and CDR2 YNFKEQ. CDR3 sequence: CASSQGTRLSPLHF. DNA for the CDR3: TGTGCCAGCAGCCAAGGTACTCGTCTATCACCCCTCCACTTT.

CDR3: CASSNRQGETQYF. CDR3 nucleotides: TGTGCCAGCAGTAACCGACAGGGGGAGACCCAGTACTTC. This chain connects TRBV2 to TRBJ2-5, with TRBD1 matching over 8 bases. CDR1 SNHLY and CDR2 FYNNEI come from the germline V gene. This CDR3 region has 13 residues. V dropped 5 bases and J dropped 5; count of bases not matched to a gene: 4.

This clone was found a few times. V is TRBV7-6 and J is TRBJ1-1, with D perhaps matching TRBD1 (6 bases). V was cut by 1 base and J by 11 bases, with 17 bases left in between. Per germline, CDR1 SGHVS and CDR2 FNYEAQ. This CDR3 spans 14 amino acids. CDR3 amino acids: CASSLVRQGFLAFF. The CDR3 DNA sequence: TGTGCCAGCAGCTTAGTTCGGCAGGGGTTTTTGGCTTTCTTT.

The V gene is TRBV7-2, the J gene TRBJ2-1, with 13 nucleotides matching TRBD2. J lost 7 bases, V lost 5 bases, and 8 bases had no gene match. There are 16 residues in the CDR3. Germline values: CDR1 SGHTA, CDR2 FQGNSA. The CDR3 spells CASSKRLAGGHNEQFF. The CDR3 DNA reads TGTGCCAGCAGCAAGCGACTAGCGGGAGGCCATAATGAGCAGTTCTTC.

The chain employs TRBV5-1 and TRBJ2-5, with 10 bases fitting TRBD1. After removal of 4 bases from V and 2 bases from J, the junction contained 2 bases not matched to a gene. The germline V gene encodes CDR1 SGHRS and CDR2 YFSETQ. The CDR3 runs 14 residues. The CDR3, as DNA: TGCGCCAGCAGCACGGGACAGGGGCAAGAGACCCAGTACTTC. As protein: CASSTGQGQETQYF.

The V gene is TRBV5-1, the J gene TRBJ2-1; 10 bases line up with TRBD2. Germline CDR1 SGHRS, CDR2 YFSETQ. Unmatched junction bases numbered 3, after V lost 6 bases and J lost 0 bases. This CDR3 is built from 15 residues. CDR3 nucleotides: TGCGCCAGCACCGCTAGCGGGAGCTCCTACAATGAGCAGTTCTTC. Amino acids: CASTASGSSYNEQFF.

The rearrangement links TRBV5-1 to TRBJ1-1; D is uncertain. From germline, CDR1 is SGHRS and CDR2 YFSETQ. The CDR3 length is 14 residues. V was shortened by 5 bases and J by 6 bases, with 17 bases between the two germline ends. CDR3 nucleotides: TGCGCCAGCAGTTACCGGGGAGAGGGAGCTGAAGCTTTCTTT. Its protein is CASSYRGEGAEAFF.

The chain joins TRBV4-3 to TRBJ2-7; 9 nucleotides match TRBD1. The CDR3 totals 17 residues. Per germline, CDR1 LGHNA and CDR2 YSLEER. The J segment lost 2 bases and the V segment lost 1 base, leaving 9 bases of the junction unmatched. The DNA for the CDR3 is TGCGCCAGCAGCCAAGGCGCCCGGGGACAGGGACCCTACGAGCAGTACTTC. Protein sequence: CASSQGARGQGPYEQYF.

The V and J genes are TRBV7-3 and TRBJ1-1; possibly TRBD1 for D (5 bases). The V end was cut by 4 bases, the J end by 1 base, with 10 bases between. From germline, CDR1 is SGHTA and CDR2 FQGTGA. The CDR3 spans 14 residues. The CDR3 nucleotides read TGTGCCAGCAGCTCTGCCAGGGCGAACACTGAAGCTTTCTTT. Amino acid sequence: CASSSARANTEAFF.

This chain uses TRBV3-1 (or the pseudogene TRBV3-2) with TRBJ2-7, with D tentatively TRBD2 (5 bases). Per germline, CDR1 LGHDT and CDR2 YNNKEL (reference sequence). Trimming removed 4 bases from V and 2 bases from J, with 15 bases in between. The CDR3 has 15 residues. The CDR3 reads CASSPYGRRPYEQYF. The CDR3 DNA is TGTGCCAGCAGCCCCTATGGGCGGAGGCCCTACGAGCAGTACTTC.

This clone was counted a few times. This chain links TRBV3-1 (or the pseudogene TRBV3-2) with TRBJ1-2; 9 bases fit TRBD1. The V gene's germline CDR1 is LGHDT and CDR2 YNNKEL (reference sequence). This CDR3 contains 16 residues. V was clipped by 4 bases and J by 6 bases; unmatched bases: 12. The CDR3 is CASSLGTGMDDHGYTF. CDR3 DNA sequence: TGTGCCAGCAGCCTGGGGACAGGGATGGACGATCATGGCTACACCTTC.

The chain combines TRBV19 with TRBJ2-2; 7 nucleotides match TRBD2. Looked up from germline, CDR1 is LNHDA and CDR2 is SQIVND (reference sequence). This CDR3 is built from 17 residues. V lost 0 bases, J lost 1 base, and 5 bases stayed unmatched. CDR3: CASSIDQAGMNTGELFF. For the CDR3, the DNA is TGTGCCAGTAGTATAGATCAAGCGGGGATGAACACCGGGGAGCTGTTTTTT.

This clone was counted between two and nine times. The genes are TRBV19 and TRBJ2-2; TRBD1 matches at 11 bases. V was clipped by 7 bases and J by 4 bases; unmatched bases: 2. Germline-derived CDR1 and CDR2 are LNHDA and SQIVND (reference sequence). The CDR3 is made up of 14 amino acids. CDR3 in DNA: TGTGCCAGTAAGGGGACAGGGGGCACCGGGGAGCTGTTTTTT. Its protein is CASKGTGGTGELFF. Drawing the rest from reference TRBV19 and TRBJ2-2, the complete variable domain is DGGITQSPKYLFRKEGQNVTLSCEQNLNHDAMYWYRQDPGQGLRLIYYSQIVNDFQKGDIAEGYSVSREKKESFPLTVTSAQKNPTAFYLCASKGTGGTGELFFGEGSRLTVL.

CDR3 DNA: TGTGCCAGCAGCCCCCCAGCGAACTACGAGCAGTACTTC. This translates into CASSPPANYEQYF. The chain recombines TRBV11-3 with TRBJ2-7; D is unresolved. The CDR3 length is 13 residues. Germline V gene sequence: CDR1 SGHNT, CDR2 YENEEA. V lost 5 bases, J lost 3 bases, and 11 bases lay in between. The whole variable domain, filled in from reference TRBV11-3 and TRBJ2-7, reads EAGVVQSPRYKIIEKKQPVAFWCNPISGHNTLYWYLQNLGQGPELLIRYENEEAVDDSQLPKDRFSAERLKGVDSTLKIQPAELGDSAVYLCASSPPANYEQYFGPGTRLTVT.

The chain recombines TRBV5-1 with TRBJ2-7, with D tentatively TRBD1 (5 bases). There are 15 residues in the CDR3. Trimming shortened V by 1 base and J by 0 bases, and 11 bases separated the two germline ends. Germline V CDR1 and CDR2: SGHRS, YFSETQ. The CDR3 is CASSLMQGSSYEQYF. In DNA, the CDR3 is TGCGCCAGCAGCTTGATGCAGGGTAGCTCCTACGAGCAGTACTTC.

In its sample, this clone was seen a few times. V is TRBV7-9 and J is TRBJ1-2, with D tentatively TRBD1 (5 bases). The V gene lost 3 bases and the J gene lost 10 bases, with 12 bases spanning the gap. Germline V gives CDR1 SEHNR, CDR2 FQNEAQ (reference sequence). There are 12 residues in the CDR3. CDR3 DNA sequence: TGTGCCAGCAGCTTCACGGGGACTTTCTACACCTTC. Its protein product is CASSFTGTFYTF.

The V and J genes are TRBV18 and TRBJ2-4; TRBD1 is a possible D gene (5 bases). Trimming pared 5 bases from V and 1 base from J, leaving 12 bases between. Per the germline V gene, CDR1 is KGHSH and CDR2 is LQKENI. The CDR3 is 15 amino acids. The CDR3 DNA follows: TGTGCCAGCTCAGATGGAAGGGGCGCCAAAAACATTCAGTACTTC. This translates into CASSDGRGAKNIQYF. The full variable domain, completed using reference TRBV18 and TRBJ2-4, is NAGVMQNPRHLVRRRGQEARLRCSPMKGHSHVYWYRQLPEEGLKFMVYLQKENIIDESGMPKERFSAEFPKEGPSILRIQQVVRGDSAAYFCASSDGRGAKNIQYFGAGTRLSVL.

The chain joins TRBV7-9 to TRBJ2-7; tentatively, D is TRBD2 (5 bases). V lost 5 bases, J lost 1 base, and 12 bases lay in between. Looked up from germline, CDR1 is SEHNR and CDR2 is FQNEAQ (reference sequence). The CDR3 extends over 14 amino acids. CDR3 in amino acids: CASSPPGTSYEQYF. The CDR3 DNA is TGTGCCAGCAGCCCTCCGGGAACATCCTACGAGCAGTACTTC.

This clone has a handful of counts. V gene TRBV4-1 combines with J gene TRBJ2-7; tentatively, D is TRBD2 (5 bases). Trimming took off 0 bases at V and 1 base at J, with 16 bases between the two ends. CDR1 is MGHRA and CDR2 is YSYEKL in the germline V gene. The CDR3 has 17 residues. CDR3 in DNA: TGCGCCAGCAGCCAAGAGGGTTGGGAGCAAAGGTCCTACGAGCAGTACTTC. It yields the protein CASSQEGWEQRSYEQYF.

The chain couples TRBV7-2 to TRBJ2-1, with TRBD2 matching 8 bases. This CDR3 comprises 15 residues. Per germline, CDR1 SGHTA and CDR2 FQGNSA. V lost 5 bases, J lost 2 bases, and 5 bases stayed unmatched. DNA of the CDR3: TGTGCCAGCAGCCCTGCGGGAGGTCCCTACAATGAGCAGTTCTTC. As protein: CASSPAGGPYNEQFF.

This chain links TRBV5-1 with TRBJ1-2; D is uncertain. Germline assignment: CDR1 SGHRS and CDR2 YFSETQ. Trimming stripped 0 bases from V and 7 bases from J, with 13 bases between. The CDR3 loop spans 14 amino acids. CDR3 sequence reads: CASSLDGELGGYTF. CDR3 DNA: TGCGCCAGCAGCTTGGATGGAGAACTTGGTGGCTACACCTTC.

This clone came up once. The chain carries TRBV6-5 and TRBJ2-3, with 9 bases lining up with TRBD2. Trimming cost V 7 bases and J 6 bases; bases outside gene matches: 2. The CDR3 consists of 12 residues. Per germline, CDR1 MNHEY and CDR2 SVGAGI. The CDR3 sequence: CASISGGDTQYF. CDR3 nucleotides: TGTGCCAGCATTAGCGGGGGTGATACGCAGTATTTT.

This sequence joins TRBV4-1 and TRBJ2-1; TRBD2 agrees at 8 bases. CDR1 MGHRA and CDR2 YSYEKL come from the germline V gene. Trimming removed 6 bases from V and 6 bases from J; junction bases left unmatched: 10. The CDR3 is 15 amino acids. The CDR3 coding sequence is TGCGCCAGCAGTCATCCGGGACTAGGAGCCAATGAGCAGTTCTTC. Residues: CASSHPGLGANEQFF.

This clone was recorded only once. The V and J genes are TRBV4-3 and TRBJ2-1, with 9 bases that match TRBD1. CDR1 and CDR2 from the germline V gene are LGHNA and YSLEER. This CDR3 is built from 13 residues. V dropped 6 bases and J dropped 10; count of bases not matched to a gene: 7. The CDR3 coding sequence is TGCGCCAGCAGTTGGACAGGGGAGAGGGAGCAGTTCTTC. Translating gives CASSWTGEREQFF.

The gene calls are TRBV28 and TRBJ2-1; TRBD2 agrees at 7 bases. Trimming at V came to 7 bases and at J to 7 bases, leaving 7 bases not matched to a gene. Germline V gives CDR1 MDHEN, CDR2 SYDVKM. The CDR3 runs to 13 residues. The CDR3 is CASKASGVNEQFF. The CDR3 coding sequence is TGTGCCAGCAAGGCTAGCGGAGTAAATGAGCAGTTCTTC.

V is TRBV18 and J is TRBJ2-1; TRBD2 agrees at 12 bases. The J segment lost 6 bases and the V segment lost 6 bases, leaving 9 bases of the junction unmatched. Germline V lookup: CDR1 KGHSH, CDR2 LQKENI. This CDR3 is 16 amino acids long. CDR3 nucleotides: TGTGCCAGCTCCCCTAGACTAGCGGGAGAATCCAATGAGCAGTTCTTC. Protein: CASSPRLAGESNEQFF.

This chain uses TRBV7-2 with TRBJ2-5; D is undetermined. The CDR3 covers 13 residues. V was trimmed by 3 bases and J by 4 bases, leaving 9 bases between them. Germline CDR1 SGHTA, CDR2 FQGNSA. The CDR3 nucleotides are TGTGCCAGCAGCTTCGACCCAGGAGAGACCCAGTACTTC. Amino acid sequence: CASSFDPGETQYF.

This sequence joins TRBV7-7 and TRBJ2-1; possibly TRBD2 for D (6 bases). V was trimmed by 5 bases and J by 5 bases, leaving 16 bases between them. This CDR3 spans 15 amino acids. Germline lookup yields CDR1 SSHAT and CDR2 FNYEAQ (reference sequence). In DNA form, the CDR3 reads TGTGCCAGCAGCGCAGGACTAACGAATGACAATGAGCAGTTCTTC. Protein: CASSAGLTNDNEQFF. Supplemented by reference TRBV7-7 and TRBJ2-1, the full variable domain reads GAGVSQSPRYKVTKRGQDVTLRCDPISSHATLYWYQQALGQGPEFLTYFNYEAQPDKSGLPSDRFSAERPEGSISTLTIQRTEQRDSAMYRCASSAGLTNDNEQFFGPGTRLTVL.